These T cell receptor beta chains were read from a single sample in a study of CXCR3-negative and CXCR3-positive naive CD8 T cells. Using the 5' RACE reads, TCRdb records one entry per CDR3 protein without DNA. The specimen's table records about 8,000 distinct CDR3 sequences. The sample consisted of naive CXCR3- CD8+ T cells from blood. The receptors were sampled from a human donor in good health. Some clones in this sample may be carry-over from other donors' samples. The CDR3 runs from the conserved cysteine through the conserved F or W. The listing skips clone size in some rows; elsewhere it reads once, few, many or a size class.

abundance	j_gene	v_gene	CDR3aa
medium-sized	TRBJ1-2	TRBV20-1	CSARKGRELARGRSGYTF
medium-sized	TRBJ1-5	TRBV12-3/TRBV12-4	CASSLAGWGQEPQHF
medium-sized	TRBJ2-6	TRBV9	CASSVVGGGSGANVLTF
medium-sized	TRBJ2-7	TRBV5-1	CASSLEGPHYEQYF
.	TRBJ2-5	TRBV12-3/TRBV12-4	CASSPPGQETQYF
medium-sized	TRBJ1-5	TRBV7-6	CASSHGTASGPQHF
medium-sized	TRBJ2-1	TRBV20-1	CSGGLAKSTFPYNEQFF
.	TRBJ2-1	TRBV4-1	CASSPRDSRADEQFF
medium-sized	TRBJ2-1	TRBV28	CASFRQGNINEQFF
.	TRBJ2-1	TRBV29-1	CSARLAGAYNEQFF
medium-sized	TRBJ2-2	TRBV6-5	CASSETGANTGELFF
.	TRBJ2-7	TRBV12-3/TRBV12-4	CASSFSSGSDRYEQYF
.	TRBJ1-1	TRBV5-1	CASSSDPNQNPEAFF
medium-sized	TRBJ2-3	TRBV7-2	CASKPSPASTDTQYF
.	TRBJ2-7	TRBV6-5	CASSSPPPHYEQYF
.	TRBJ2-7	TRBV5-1	CASSSEQSSYEQYF
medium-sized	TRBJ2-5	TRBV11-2	CASSGGDYGSGTQYF
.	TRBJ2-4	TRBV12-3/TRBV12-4	CASSPPVAGLRGAKNIQYF
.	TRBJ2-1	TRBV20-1	CSAGPQESSYNEQFF
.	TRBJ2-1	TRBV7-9	CASSLDGTSGNHNEQFF
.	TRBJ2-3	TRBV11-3	CASSGRQRPSTDTQYF
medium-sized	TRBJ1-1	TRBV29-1	CSVVGGTEAFF
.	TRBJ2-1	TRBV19	CASKASGSGYNEQFF
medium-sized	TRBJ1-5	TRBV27	CASSFSGGYQPQHF
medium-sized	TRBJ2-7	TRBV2	CASSDSGDPAYEQYF
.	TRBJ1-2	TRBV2	CASSLAGTDYGYTF
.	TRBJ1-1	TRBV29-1	CSAGGANTEAFF
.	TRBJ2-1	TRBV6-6	CASSSRTSGNPYNEQFF
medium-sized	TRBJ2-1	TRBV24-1	CATSPGVRGPSYNEQFF
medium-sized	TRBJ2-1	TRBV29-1	CSGDQNDGDEQFF
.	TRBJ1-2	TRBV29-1	CSVEIRADYGYTF